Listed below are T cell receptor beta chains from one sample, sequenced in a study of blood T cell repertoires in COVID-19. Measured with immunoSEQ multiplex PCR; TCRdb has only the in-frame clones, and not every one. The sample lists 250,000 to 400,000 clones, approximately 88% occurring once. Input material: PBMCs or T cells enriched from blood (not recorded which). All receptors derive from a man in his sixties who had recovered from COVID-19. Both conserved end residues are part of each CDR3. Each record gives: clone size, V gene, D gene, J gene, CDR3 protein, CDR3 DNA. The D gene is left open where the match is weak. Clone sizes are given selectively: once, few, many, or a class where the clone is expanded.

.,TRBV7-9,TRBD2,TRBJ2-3,CASSPPGLAGVSDTQYF,TGTGCCAGCAGCCCCCCCGGACTAGCGGGAGTGTCAGATACGCAGTATTTT
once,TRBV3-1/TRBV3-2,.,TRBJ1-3,CASSQGRVLRIYF,TGTGCCAGCAGCCAAGGGAGGGTCCTCCGCATTTATTTT
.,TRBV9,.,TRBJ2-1,CASSVGGTSYNEQFF,TGTGCCAGCAGCGTAGGCGGGACCTCCTACAATGAGCAGTTCTTC
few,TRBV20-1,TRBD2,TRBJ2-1,CSASGGRSYNEQFF,TGCAGTGCTAGTGGCGGGAGGTCCTACAATGAGCAGTTCTTC
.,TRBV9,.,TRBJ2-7,CASSVEFCNYEQYF,TGTGCCAGCAGCGTAGAATTCTGTAACTACGAGCAGTACTTC
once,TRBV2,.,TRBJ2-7,CASSTFMAGASYEQYF,TGTGCCAGCAGCACCTTCATGGCGGGGGCGTCCTACGAGCAGTACTTC
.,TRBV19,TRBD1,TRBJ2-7,CASSDRQGAYEQYF,TGTGCCAGTTCCGACCGACAGGGAGCCTACGAGCAGTACTTC
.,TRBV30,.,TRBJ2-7,CAWSWGLTGTEEQYF,TGTGCCTGGAGTTGGGGGCTTACAGGTACGGAGGAGCAGTACTTC
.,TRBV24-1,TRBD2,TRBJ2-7,CATSDSRLAGGDEQYF,TGTGCCACCAGTGATAGCAGACTAGCGGGAGGCGACGAGCAGTACTTC
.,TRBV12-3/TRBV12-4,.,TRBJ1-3,CASRLPSGNTIYF,TGTGCCAGCCGCCTACCCTCTGGAAACACCATATATTTT
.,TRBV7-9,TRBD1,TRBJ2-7,CASSFGQGASYEQYF,TGTGCCAGCAGCTTTGGACAGGGGGCGTCCTACGAGCAGTACTTC
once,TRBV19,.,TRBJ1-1,CASSIDRGVNEAFF,TGTGCCAGTAGTATAGATCGAGGTGTTAATGAAGCTTTCTTT
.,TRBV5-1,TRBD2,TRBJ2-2,CASSSGTSGNTGELFF,TGCGCCAGCAGCTCCGGGACTAGCGGGAACACCGGGGAGCTGTTTTTT
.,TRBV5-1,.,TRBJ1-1,CASSLGAGTNTEAFF,TGCGCCAGCAGCTTGGGGGCAGGAACGAACACTGAAGCTTTCTTT
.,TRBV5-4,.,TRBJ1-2,CASRQDGEGGYTF,TGTGCCAGCAGACAGGATGGGGAGGGCGGCTACACCTTC
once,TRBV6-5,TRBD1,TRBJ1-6,CASRRPGQPYGALHF,TGTGCCAGCAGGAGACCGGGACAGCCCTATGGGGCCCTCCACTTT
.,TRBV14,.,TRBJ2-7,CASSQEWTDYEQYF,TGTGCCAGCAGCCAAGAATGGACAGACTACGAGCAGTACTTC
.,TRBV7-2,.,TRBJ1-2,CASSQTGYGYTF,TGTGCCAGCAGCCAGACCGGGTATGGCTACACCTTC
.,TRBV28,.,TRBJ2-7,CASSSLTGLYEQYF,TGTGCCAGCAGTTCATTGACAGGATTATACGAGCAGTACTTC
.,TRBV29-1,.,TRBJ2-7,CSVWTASYEQYF,TGCAGCGTTTGGACAGCTTCCTACGAGCAGTACTTC
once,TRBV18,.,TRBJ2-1,CASSPKKSYNEQFF,TGTGCCAGCTCACCTAAAAAATCCTACAATGAGCAGTTCTTC
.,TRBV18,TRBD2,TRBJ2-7,CASSEGLEAYEQYF,TGTGCCAGCTCTGAGGGACTAGAAGCCTACGAGCAGTACTTC
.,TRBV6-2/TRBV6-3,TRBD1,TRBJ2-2,CASSPIGTALTGELFF,TGTGCCAGCAGTCCCATTGGGACAGCACTAACCGGGGAGCTGTTTTTT
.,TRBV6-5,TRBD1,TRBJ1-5,CASRGGQGNQPQHF,TGTGCCAGCAGGGGGGGACAGGGCAATCAGCCCCAGCATTTT
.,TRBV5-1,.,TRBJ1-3,CASSLGGSGRTGNTIYF,TGCGCCAGCAGCTTGGGGGGCAGTGGGAGGACTGGAAACACCATATATTTT
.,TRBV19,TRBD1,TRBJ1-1,CASSERQGAGKAEAFF,TGTGCCAGTAGTGAAAGACAGGGGGCGGGTAAGGCTGAAGCTTTCTTT
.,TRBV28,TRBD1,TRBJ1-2,CASRDSNNYGYTF,TGTGCCAGCCGGGACAGCAATAACTATGGCTACACCTTC
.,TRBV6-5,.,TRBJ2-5,CASSYSPSSYWYF,TGTGCCAGCAGTTACTCTCCTAGCTCTTATTGGTACTTC
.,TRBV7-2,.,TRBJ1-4,CASSLGKQGGSEKLFF,TGTGCCAGCAGCTTAGGGAAACAGGGCGGATCCGAAAAACTGTTTTTT
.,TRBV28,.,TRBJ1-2,CASSLTIKGDYGYTF,TGTGCCAGCAGCCTCACTATCAAGGGGGACTATGGCTACACCTTC
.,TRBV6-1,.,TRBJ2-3,CASSEPRRADTQYF,TGTGCCAGCAGTGAACCTCGGCGGGCCGATACGCAGTATTTT
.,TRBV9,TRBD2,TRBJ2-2,CASSGTPGLAGVDTGELFF,TGTGCCAGCAGCGGTACCCCGGGACTAGCGGGTGTTGACACCGGGGAGCTGTTTTTT
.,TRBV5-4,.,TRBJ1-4,CASSLGWGREEEKLFF,TGTGCCAGCAGCTTGGGATGGGGCAGGGAGGAAGAAAAACTGTTTTTT
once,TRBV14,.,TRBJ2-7,CASSLGQISYEQYF,TGTGCCAGCAGCCTCGGACAGATCTCCTACGAGCAGTACTTC
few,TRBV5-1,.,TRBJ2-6,CASRPQPQFSSGANVLTF,TGCGCCAGCAGGCCCCAGCCACAGTTTAGCTCTGGGGCCAACGTCCTGACTTTC
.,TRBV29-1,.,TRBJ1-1,CSANRVNTEAFF,TGCAGCGCCAACAGGGTGAACACTGAAGCTTTCTTT
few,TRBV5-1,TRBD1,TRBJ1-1,CASSLGTGEEGEAFF,TGCGCCAGCAGCCTTGGGACAGGGGAGGAAGGAGAAGCTTTCTTT
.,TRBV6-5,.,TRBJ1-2,CASSSSSPMYGYTF,TGTGCCAGCAGTTCCTCATCCCCCATGTATGGCTACACCTTC
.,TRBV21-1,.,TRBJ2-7,CASSNRETGGCYEQYF,TGTGCCAGCAGCAATAGGGAGACAGGGGGCTGCTACGAGCAGTACTTC
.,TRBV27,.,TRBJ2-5,CASRWTGGETQYF,TGTGCCAGCAGATGGACAGGAGGGGAGACCCAGTACTTC
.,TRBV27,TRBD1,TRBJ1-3,CASSRQGAGNTIYF,TGTGCCAGCAGCCGACAGGGGGCTGGAAACACCATATATTTT
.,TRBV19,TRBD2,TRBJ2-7,CASSIAGGPTYEQYF,TGTGCCAGTAGTATAGCGGGAGGGCCTACCTACGAGCAGTACTTC
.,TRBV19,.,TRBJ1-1,CASTHRGGLNTEAFF,TGTGCCAGTACCCATAGGGGGGGCCTGAACACTGAAGCTTTCTTT